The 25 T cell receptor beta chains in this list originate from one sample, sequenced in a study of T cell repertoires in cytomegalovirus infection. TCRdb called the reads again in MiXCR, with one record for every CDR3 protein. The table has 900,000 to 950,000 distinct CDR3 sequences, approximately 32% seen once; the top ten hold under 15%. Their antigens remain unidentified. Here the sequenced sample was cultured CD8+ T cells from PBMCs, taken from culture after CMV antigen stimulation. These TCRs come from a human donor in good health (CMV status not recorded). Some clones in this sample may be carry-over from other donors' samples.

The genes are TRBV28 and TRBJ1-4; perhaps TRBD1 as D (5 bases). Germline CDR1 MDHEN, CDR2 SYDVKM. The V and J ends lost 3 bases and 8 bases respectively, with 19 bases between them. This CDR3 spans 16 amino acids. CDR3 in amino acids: CASSLAWSRVGEKLFF. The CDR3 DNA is TGTGCCAGCAGTTTGGCCTGGTCCAGGGTTGGGGAAAAACTGTTTTTT.

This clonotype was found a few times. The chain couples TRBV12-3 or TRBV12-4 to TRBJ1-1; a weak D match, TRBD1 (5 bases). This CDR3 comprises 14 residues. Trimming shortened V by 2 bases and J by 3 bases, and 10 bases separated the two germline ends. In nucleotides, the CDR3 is TGTGCCAGCAGTTTAACTAAGGGGTACACTGAAGCTTTCTTT. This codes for CASSLTKGYTEAFF.

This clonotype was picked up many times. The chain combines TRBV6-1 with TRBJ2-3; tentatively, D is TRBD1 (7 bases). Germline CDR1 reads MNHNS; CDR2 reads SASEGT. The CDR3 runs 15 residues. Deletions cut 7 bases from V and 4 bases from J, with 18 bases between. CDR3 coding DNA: TGTGCCAGCACCACGACCCAGGGGGGAGCAGATACGCAGTATTTT. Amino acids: CASTTTQGGADTQYF.

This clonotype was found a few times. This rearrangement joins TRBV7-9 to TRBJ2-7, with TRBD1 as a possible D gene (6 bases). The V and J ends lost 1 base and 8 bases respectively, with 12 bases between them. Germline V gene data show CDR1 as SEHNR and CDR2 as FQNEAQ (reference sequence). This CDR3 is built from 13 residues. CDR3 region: CASSLDRESQQYV. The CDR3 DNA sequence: TGTGCCAGCAGCTTAGACAGGGAATCTCAGCAGTACGTC.

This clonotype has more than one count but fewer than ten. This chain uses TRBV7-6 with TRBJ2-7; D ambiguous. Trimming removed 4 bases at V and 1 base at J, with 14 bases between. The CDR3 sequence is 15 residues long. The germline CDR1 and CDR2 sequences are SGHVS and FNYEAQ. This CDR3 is CASSSGLGSSYEQYV. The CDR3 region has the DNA TGTGCCAGCAGCTCCGGCCTAGGCTCTTCCTACGAGCAGTACGTC.

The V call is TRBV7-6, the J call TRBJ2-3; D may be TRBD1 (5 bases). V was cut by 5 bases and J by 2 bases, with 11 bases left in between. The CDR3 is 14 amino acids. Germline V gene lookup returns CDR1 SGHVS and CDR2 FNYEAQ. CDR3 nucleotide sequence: TGTGCCAGCAGCGCCTTAGGGGACACAGATACGCAGTATTTT. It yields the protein CASSALGDTDTQYF.

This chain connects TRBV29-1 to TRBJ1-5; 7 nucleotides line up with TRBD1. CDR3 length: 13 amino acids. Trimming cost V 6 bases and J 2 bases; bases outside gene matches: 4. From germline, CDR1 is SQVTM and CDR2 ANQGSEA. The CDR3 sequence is CSVAGGGNQPQHF. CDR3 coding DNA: TGCAGCGTAGCAGGGGGAGGCAATCAGCCCCAGCATTTT.

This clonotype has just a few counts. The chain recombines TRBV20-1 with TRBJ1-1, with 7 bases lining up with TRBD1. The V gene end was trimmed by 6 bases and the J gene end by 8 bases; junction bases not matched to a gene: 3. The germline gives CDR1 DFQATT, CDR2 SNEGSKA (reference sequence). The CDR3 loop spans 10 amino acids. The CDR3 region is CSASDREAFF. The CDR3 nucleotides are TGCAGTGCCTCGGACAGGGAAGCTTTCTTT.

CDR3 DNA sequence: TGTGCCAGCCGATGGACAGGGGGCACAGATACGCAGTATTTT. This translates into CASRWTGGTDTQYF. The rearrangement uses TRBV6-2 or TRBV6-3 and TRBJ2-3; 9 nucleotides line up with TRBD1. The CDR3 consists of 14 residues. V shed 8 bases and J 1 base; nucleotides not matched to a gene: 4. The V gene's germline CDR1 is MNHEY and CDR2 SVGEGT.

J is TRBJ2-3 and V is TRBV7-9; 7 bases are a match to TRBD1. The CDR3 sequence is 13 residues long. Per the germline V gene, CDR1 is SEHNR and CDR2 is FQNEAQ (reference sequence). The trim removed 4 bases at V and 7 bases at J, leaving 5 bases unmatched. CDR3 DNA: TGTGCCAGCAGCTCTCGACAGGGTTATACGCAGTATTTT. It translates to CASSSRQGYTQYF.

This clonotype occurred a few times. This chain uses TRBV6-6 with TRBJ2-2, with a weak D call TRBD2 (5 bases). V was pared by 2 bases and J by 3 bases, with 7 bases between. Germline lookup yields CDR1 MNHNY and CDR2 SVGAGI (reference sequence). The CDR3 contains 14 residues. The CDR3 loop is CASSYEGYTGELFF. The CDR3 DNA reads TGTGCCAGCAGTTACGAGGGTTACACCGGGGAGCTGTTTTTT.

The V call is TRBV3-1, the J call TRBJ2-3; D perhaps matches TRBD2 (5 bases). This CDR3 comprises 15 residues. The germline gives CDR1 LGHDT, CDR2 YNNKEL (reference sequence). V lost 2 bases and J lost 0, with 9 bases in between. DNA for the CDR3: TGTGCCAGCAGCCAACTCAGCGGCAGCACAGATACGCAGTATTTT. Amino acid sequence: CASSQLSGSTDTQYF.

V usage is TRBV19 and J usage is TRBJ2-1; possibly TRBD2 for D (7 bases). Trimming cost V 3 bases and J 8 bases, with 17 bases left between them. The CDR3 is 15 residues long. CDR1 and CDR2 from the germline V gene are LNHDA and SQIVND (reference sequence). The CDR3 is CASSIRGGAGDEQFF. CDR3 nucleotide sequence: TGTGCCAGTAGTATTAGGGGGGGCGCGGGGGATGAGCAGTTCTTC.

CDR3 in amino acids: CASSFGDHGYTF. CDR3 bases: TGTGCCAGCAGCTTCGGTGATCATGGCTACACCTTC. The gene calls are TRBV7-9 and TRBJ1-2; no clear D gene. CDR1 and CDR2 (germline): SEHNR, FQNEAQ (reference sequence). The CDR3 totals 12 residues. Between the trimmed V and J ends, which lost 3 bases and 6 bases, there was a span of 8 bases.

The CDR3 is CASSLSRGGGTQYF. Here the CDR3 DNA reads TGTGCCAGCAGTTTATCGAGGGGAGGGGGGACCCAGTACTTC. J is TRBJ2-5 and V is TRBV27; a weak D match, TRBD2 (7 bases). Germline V gene sequence: CDR1 MNHEY, CDR2 SMNVEV (reference sequence). The CDR3 is 14 amino acids. V was trimmed by 0 bases and J by 7 bases, leaving 12 bases between them.

The CDR3 loop is CASSRTGIVWDTEAFF. Here the CDR3 DNA reads TGTGCCAGTTCGAGGACAGGGATAGTTTGGGACACTGAAGCTTTCTTT. V gene TRBV19 combines with J gene TRBJ1-1; TRBD1 aligns across 8 bases. CDR1 is LNHDA, CDR2 SQIVND, per germline (reference sequence). Losses at the gene ends were 8 bases for V and 3 bases for J; bases not matched to a gene: 14. This CDR3 has 16 amino acids.

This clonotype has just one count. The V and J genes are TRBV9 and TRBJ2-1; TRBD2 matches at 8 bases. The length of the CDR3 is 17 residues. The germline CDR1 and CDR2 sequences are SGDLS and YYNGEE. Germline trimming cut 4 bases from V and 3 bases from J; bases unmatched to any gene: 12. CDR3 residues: CASSFGGGPSLYNEQFF. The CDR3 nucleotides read TGTGCCAGCAGCTTCGGCGGGGGGCCCTCACTCTACAATGAGCAGTTCTTC.

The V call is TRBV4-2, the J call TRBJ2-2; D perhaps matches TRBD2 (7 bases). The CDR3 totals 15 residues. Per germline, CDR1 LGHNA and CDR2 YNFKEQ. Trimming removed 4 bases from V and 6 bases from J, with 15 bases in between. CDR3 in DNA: TGTGCCAGCAGCCCCGAAGGGGGGGGTCCCGGGGAGCTGTTTTTT. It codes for CASSPEGGGPGELFF.

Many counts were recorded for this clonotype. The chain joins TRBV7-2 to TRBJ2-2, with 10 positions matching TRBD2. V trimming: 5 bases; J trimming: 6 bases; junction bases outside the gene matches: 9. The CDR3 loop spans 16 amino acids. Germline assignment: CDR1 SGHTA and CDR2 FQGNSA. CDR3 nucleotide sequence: TGTGCCAGCAGCCCTATAGCGGGGGGTGGCGCCGGGGAGCTGTTTTTT. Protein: CASSPIAGGGAGELFF. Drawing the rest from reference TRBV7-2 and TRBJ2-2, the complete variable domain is GAGVSQSPSNKVTEKGKDVELRCDPISGHTALYWYRQSLGQGLEFLIYFQGNSAPDKSGLPSDRFSAERTGGSVSTLTIQRTQQEDSAVYLCASSPIAGGGAGELFFGEGSRLTVL.

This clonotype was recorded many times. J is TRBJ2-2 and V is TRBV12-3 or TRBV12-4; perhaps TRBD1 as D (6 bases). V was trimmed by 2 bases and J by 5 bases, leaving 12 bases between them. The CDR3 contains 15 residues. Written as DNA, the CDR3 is TGTGCCAGCAGTTTAAGTCCCAGGGGTACCGGGGAGCTGTTTTTT. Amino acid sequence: CASSLSPRGTGELFF.

CDR3 in DNA: TGTGCCAGTAGTATGGGGGGGCCTTACAATGAGCAGTTCTTC. It encodes CASSMGGPYNEQFF. The rearrangement joins TRBV19 to TRBJ2-1; D is perhaps TRBD2 (7 bases). This CDR3 is built from 14 residues. CDR1 LNHDA and CDR2 SQIVND come from the germline V gene (reference sequence). V lost 3 bases and J lost 4, with 10 bases in between.

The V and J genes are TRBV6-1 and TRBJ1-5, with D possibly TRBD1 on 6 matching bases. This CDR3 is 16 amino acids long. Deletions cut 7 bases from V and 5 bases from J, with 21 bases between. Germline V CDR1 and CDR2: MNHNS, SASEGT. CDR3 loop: CASNGGGYLFDQPQHF. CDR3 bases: TGTGCCAGCAATGGAGGGGGGTATTTATTTGATCAGCCCCAGCATTTT.

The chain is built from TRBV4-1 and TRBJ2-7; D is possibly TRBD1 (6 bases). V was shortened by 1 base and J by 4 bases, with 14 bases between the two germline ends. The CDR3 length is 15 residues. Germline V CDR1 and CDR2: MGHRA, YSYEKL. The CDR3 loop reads CASSQVPDSLYEQYF. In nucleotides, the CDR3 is TGCGCCAGCAGCCAAGTTCCGGACAGCCTATACGAGCAGTACTTC.

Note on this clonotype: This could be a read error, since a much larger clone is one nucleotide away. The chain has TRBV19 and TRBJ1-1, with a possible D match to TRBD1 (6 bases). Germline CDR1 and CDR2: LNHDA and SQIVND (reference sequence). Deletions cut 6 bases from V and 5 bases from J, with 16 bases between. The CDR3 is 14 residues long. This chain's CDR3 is CASRPRGGRTEAFF. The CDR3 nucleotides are TGTGCCAGTAGACCCAGGGGCGGGAGGACTGAAGCTTTCTTT.

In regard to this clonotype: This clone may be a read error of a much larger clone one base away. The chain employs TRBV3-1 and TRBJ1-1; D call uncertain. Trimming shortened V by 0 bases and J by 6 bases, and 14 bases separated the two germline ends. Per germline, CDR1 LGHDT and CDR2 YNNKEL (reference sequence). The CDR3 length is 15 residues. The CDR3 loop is CASSQEASGKAEAFF. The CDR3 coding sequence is TGTGCCAGCAGCCAAGAGGCCAGTGGAAAGGCTGAAGCTTTCTTT.